This T cell receptor (beta chain) was profiled in a study of blood T cell repertoires in COVID-19. Study-level background: COVID-19 samples collected from the United States, Italy and Spain covered acute and convalescent phases. T cells, B-cell-depleted T cells, or PBMCs provided the cDNA or gDNA that served as material.

Per the study methods: Using reference gene primer amplification, nucleated cell counts were estimated. Clones were sequenced by immunoSEQ multiplex PCR, and TCRdb holds only the in-frame ones, with some missing. From that table come the V and J calls and clone size; the DNA was used to work out D and trimming. In the table there are approximately 260,000 clones, about 87% of which are singletons. In germline, CDR1 is MDHEN, CDR2 SYDVKM. The CDR3 loop spans 12 amino acids. Trimming removed 2 bases at V and 2 bases at J, with 3 bases between. This chain uses TRBV28 with TRBJ2-5; D remains ambiguous. The TCR sequence derives from a human donor in a cohort sampled during active COVID-19. Sequenced: peripheral blood. CDR3: CASSLQQETQYF. DNA for the CDR3: TGTGCCAGCAGTTTACAGCAAGAGACCCAGTACTTC.